Included here is one T cell receptor beta chain sequence, with context. The antigen remains unidentified. With 60 Vbeta and 13 Jbeta primers, the PCR was carried out. This table comes from immunoSEQ multiplex PCR, and its TCRdb copy is limited to in-frame clones, with some not included. Here the sample spans about 110,000 clones, roughly 69% being singletons. The entry originates in a study of cytomegalovirus exposure and HLA in healthy donors. The junction had 6 bases not matched to a gene; V was cut back by 5 bases and J by 4 bases. Germline lookup yields CDR1 MNHEY and CDR2 SVGAGI. CDR3 length equals 14 residues. Notes on the study in general: Accurate predictions that matched the HLA-A and HLA-B alleles of most subjects were reportedly made from TCR beta sequences. TCR beta V- and J-gene trimming was later associated with a missense DCLRE1C variant. The authors assumed roughly uniform sequencing depth across donors for presence/absence analyses. Further analysis was carried out later, and it showed several of the most significant clusters appearing linked to common viral pathogens.

The chain couples TRBV6-5 to TRBJ1-1, with 8 bases aligning to TRBD1. The sequenced sample consisted of PBMCs. The sequence was collected from a woman in her 70s in good health and CMV-seropositive. The CDR3: CASSGQGLGTEAFF. The CDR3 DNA follows: TGTGCCAGCAGTGGACAGGGTTTAGGCACTGAAGCTTTCTTT.